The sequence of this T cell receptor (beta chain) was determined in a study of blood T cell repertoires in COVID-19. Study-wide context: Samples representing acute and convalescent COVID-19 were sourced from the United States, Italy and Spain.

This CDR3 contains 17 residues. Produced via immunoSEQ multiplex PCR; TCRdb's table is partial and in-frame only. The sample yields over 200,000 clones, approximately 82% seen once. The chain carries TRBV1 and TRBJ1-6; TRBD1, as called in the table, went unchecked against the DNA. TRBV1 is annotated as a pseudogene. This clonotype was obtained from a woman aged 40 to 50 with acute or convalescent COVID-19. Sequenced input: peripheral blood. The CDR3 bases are TGCACCAGCAGCCAAGGAAACAGGGGATTGTCTAATTCACCCCTCCACTTT. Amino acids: CTSSQGNRGLSNSPLHF.